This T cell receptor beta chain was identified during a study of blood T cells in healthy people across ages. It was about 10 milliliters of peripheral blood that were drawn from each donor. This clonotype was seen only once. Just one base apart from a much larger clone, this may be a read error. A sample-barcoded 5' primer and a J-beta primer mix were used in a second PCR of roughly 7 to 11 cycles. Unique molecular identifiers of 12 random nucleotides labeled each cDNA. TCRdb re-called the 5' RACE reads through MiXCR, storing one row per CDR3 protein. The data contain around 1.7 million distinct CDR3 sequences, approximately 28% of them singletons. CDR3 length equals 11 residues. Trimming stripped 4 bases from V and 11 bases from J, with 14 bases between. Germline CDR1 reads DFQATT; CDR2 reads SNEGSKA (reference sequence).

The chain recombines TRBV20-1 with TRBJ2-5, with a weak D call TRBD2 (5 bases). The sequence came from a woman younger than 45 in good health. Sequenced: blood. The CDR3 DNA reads TGCAGTGCTATCAACGGGAATGAGCAGTACTTC. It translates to CSAINGNEQYF.